These 20 T cell receptor beta chains came from one sample sequenced in a study of CXCR4 blockade with PD-1 therapy in pancreatic cancer. The assay was immunoSEQ multiplex PCR, and TCRdb's table has in-frame clones only and misses some. The sample carries under 9,000 clones, 50% to 75% recorded once. The material sequenced was tumor tissue. All receptors derive from a human donor with pancreatic ductal adenocarcinoma.

J is TRBJ1-6 and V is TRBV19; D is undetermined. Germline assignment: CDR1 LNHDA and CDR2 SQIVND (reference sequence). Trimming cost V 0 bases and J 7 bases, with 7 bases left between them. The length of the CDR3 is 14 residues. The CDR3 spells CASSIESENSPLHF. The DNA of the CDR3 is TGTGCCAGTAGTATAGAGTCAGAAAATTCACCCCTCCACTTT. Filled out from reference TRBV19 and TRBJ1-6, the complete variable domain reads DGGITQSPKYLFRKEGQNVTLSCEQNLNHDAMYWYRQDPGQGLRLIYYSQIVNDFQKGDIAEGYSVSREKKESFPLTVTSAQKNPTAFYLCASSIESENSPLHFGNGTRLTVT.

In regard to this clone: Different DNA sequences within this sample yield the same CDR3. The gene calls are TRBV10-2 and TRBJ1-1, with no clear D. The CDR3 is 12 amino acids. With 4 bases removed from V and 0 bases from J, the gap between germline ends came to 3 bases. CDR1 WSHSY and CDR2 SAAADI come from the germline V gene. CDR3 in amino acids: CASSVLNTEAFF. In nucleotides, the CDR3 is TGCGCCAGCAGTGTACTGAACACTGAAGCTTTCTTT.

This clone was counted only a few times. J is TRBJ1-1 and V is TRBV29-1; TRBD1 aligns across 7 bases. This CDR3 is 13 amino acids long. Germline V gene lookup returns CDR1 SQVTM and CDR2 ANQGSEA. V gave up 7 bases and J gave up 2 bases; unmatched junction bases: 7. The CDR3 nucleotides are TGCAGCGCTAAGACAGGGTTAAACACTGAAGCTTTCTTT. Amino acid sequence: CSAKTGLNTEAFF.

The chain carries TRBV28 and TRBJ2-1; TRBD1 matches 8 bases. Looked up from germline, CDR1 is MDHEN and CDR2 is SYDVKM. This CDR3 comprises 15 residues. Unmatched junction bases numbered 10, after V lost 6 bases and J lost 6 bases. DNA of the CDR3: TGTGCCAGCAGGCGCCCAGGGGGCGCGGGCAATGAGCAGTTCTTC. Residues: CASRRPGGAGNEQFF.

This chain's CDR3 is CASSVPLGGSPNNEQFF. The CDR3, as DNA: TGTGCCAGCTCGGTCCCCCTTGGTGGATCCCCGAACAATGAGCAGTTCTTC. J is TRBJ2-1 and V is TRBV18; unclear D gene. Germline values: CDR1 KGHSH, CDR2 LQKENI. The CDR3 totals 17 residues. With 6 bases removed from V and 5 bases from J, the gap between germline ends came to 23 bases.

The chain carries TRBV19 and TRBJ2-6, with D uncertain. The CDR3 contains 16 residues. Deletions cut 1 base from V and 5 bases from J, with 12 bases between. In germline, CDR1 is LNHDA, CDR2 SQIVND (reference sequence). The CDR3 reads CASSIVGGSRANVLTF. CDR3 bases: TGTGCCAGTAGTATAGTTGGTGGAAGTAGGGCCAACGTCCTGACTTTC.

This clone is labeled medium-sized (0.01 to 0.1%). The J gene is TRBJ2-1, the V gene TRBV19; weak D call: TRBD1 (6 bases). V was shortened by 3 bases and J by 7 bases, with 13 bases between the two germline ends. Germline assignment: CDR1 LNHDA and CDR2 SQIVND (reference sequence). This CDR3 has 14 residues. CDR3 sequence (DNA): TGTGCCAGTAGTATCCCGACAGGACCTAATGAGCAGTTCTTC. It yields the protein CASSIPTGPNEQFF.

A single count supports this clone. The J gene is TRBJ2-5, the V gene TRBV19; 9 bases line up with TRBD1. V was pared by 8 bases and J by 5 bases, with 12 bases of the junction left unmatched. CDR1 and CDR2 from the germline V gene are LNHDA and SQIVND (reference sequence). The CDR3 sequence is 15 residues long. CDR3 loop: CASRFSGTGWETQYF. Written as DNA, the CDR3 is TGTGCCAGTCGATTTTCCGGGACAGGGTGGGAGACCCAGTACTTC. The full variable domain, rest sourced from reference TRBV19 and TRBJ2-5, is DGGITQSPKYLFRKEGQNVTLSCEQNLNHDAMYWYRQDPGQGLRLIYYSQIVNDFQKGDIAEGYSVSREKKESFPLTVTSAQKNPTAFYLCASRFSGTGWETQYFGPGTRLLVL.

This chain joins TRBV19 and TRBJ2-5; 12 nucleotides match TRBD1. Trimming at V came to 3 bases and at J to 5 bases, leaving 10 bases not matched to a gene. CDR1 is LNHDA and CDR2 is SQIVND in the germline V gene (reference sequence). The CDR3 consists of 17 residues. CDR3 in amino acids: CASSIGGGTGGMETQYF. The CDR3 DNA is TGTGCCAGTAGTATTGGAGGTGGGACAGGGGGCATGGAGACCCAGTACTTC.

Only a few counts were recorded for this clone. This chain links TRBV9 with TRBJ2-1, with 16 positions matching TRBD2. V trimming: 0 bases; J trimming: 0 bases; junction bases outside the gene matches: 3. Germline V gives CDR1 SGDLS, CDR2 YYNGEE. The CDR3 is made up of 19 amino acids. The CDR3 sequence: CASSVAGLAGGSSYNEQFF. CDR3 sequence (DNA): TGTGCCAGCAGCGTAGCGGGACTAGCGGGAGGGAGCTCCTACAATGAGCAGTTCTTC.

The chain carries TRBV6-8 and TRBJ1-3; D gene uncertain. This CDR3 region has 14 residues. V dropped 5 bases and J dropped 3 bases, with 11 bases sitting between them. Germline V lookup: CDR1 MNHGY, CDR2 SAAAGT. Here the CDR3 DNA reads TGTGCCAGCAGTGAGGCAGGAGGTGGAAACACCATATATTTT. This gives the protein CASSEAGGGNTIYF.

The rearrangement uses TRBV29-1 and TRBJ1-1; perhaps TRBD1 as D (5 bases). CDR1 is SQVTM and CDR2 is ANQGSEA in the germline V gene. The germline V and J ends were trimmed by 4 bases and 1 base, with 22 bases remaining between them. There are 17 residues in the CDR3. CDR3 protein: CSVVREGGARANTEAFF. The CDR3 nucleotides are TGCAGCGTTGTGAGGGAAGGAGGGGCAAGAGCGAACACTGAAGCTTTCTTT. The whole variable domain, remainder taken from reference TRBV29-1 and TRBJ1-1, is SAVISQKPSRDICQRGTSLTIQCQVDSQVTMMFWYRQQPGQSLTLIATANQGSEATYESGFVIDKFPISRPNLTFSTLTVSNMSPEDSSIYLCSVVREGGARANTEAFFGQGTRLTVV.

The chain couples TRBV28 to TRBJ1-2; D call uncertain. V shed 5 bases and J shed 8 bases, with 21 bases lying between them. The germline V gene encodes CDR1 MDHEN and CDR2 SYDVKM. The CDR3 spans 15 residues. This CDR3 reads CASSRRPSTSGGYTF. CDR3 DNA sequence: TGTGCCAGCAGTCGCAGGCCCTCCACCTCTGGGGGCTACACCTTC.

This clone was recorded only once. V usage is TRBV11-3 and J usage is TRBJ2-3, with 8 bases that match TRBD2. Germline V gene sequence: CDR1 SGHNT, CDR2 YENEEA. V lost 2 bases and J lost 1; bases outside the gene matches: 2. This CDR3 region has 15 residues. In DNA, the CDR3 is TGTGCCAGCAGCTTAACTAGCGGTGGCACAGATACGCAGTATTTT. Protein product: CASSLTSGGTDTQYF.

CDR3 residues: CATNRLAGGQDTQYF. Written as DNA, the CDR3 is TGTGCCACCAATAGACTAGCGGGAGGCCAAGATACGCAGTATTTT. The V gene is TRBV19, the J gene TRBJ2-3; 13 bases agree with TRBD2. After removal of 10 bases from V and 5 bases from J, the junction contained 9 bases not matched to a gene. Per the germline V gene, CDR1 is LNHDA and CDR2 is SQIVND (reference sequence). The CDR3 has 15 amino acids.

The CDR3 region is CASSMVGGRENIQYF. The CDR3 DNA reads TGTGCCAGTAGTATGGTAGGGGGGAGAGAAAACATTCAGTACTTC. V usage is TRBV19 and J usage is TRBJ2-4; D tentatively reads TRBD1 or TRBD2 (6 bases each). The CDR3 is made up of 15 amino acids. V lost 3 bases to trimming and J lost 5 bases, with 14 bases between them. CDR1 and CDR2 from the germline V gene are LNHDA and SQIVND (reference sequence).

The CDR3 region has the DNA TGTGCCAGCTCACCTTCCGGGACAGGCTCCGGTGATTTCTTT. Protein sequence: CASSPSGTGSGDFF. The chain has TRBV18 and TRBJ1-1; 8 bases align to TRBD1. This CDR3 comprises 14 residues. Germline values: CDR1 KGHSH, CDR2 LQKENI. V lost 3 bases and J lost 13; bases outside the gene matches: 13.

This chain connects TRBV29-1 to TRBJ2-3, with 9 positions matching TRBD2. The CDR3 totals 15 residues. V lost 4 bases and J lost 1; bases outside the gene matches: 6. CDR1 is SQVTM and CDR2 is ANQGSEA in the germline V gene. CDR3 residues: CSVGGGRARTDTQYF. For the CDR3, the DNA is TGCAGCGTTGGGGGCGGGAGGGCACGCACAGATACGCAGTATTTT.

This sequence joins TRBV18 and TRBJ2-7; D possibly corresponds to TRBD1 (6 bases). This CDR3 has 16 residues. CDR1 is KGHSH and CDR2 is LQKENI in the germline V gene. Trimming removed 5 bases at V and 0 bases at J, with 17 bases between. CDR3 bases: TGTGCCAGCTCATCCAGCAGGGGTTTCAACTCCTACGAGCAGTACTTC. It encodes CASSSSRGFNSYEQYF.

This clone was counted once. The chain uses TRBV18 and TRBJ1-4; possibly TRBD1 for D (5 bases). Trimming stripped 1 base from V and 1 base from J, with 10 bases between. The CDR3 totals 16 residues. Germline V CDR1 and CDR2: KGHSH, LQKENI. The chain's CDR3 is CASSPRQGRTNEKLFF. As DNA, the CDR3 is TGTGCCAGCTCACCACGTCAGGGACGAACTAATGAAAAACTGTTTTTT.